This T cell receptor (beta chain) appears in the sequencing data of a study of shared clonotypes between healthy human individuals. Broader study findings: Generation probabilities were higher for clonotypes shared across all four sorted-subset donors than for unshared ones. Estimated clonotype richness was generally higher in naive than memory subsets. With a handful of donors compared, about 5.2% of naive CD4 clonotypes were shared.

With regard to this clone: Its target is unknown.

Deep level was the assay's run setting. Generated by immunoSEQ multiplex PCR, the TCRdb table keeps only in-frame clones and is missing some. This sample has roughly 2.1 million clones, with about 93% found just once. This CDR3 is built from 15 residues. Per the germline V gene, CDR1 is MGHDK and CDR2 is SYGVNS. The V end was cut by 8 bases, the J end by 4 bases, with 18 bases between. Positive CCR7 selection of CD45RO-negative cells yielded the naive CD8 cells, and terminally differentiated effector memory CD45RA+ cells were excluded. Specimen: naive CD8+ T cells from PBMCs. The receptor comes from a man aged 18 to 29 in good health. Some clones in this sample may be carry-over from other donors' samples. The genes are TRBV25-1 and TRBJ2-1; a weak D match, TRBD2 (5 bases). CDR3 amino acids: CASPKGAGKYNEQFF. In DNA, the CDR3 is TGTGCCAGCCCAAAAGGTGCGGGTAAGTACAATGAGCAGTTCTTC.